This TCR beta chain was documented in a study of glioma-infiltrating T cells. Whole-study context: Target coverage was about 4- to 10-fold for approximately 960,000 blood T cells. Study results and caveats: CDR3 overlap between tissue and blood was very small.

Amplification of TCR alpha and beta CDR3 regions from RNA used iRepertoire nested multiplex PCR. TCRdb reprocessed the multiplex PCR reads with MiXCR, giving one entry per CDR3 protein. The sample shows 300,000 to 450,000 distinct CDR3 sequences, roughly 41% of them seen only once. This clonotype was picked up a small number of times. The antigen is unknown. The CDR3 is 15 amino acids. V shed 1 base and J 5 bases; nucleotides not matched to a gene: 7. Germline CDR1 and CDR2: MDHEN and SYDVKM. This chain connects TRBV28 to TRBJ1-2; TRBD1 aligns across 7 bases. The TCR originated in a human donor with low-grade glioma or glioblastoma, undergoing nonglioma brain surgery, or in good health (not recorded which). Sequenced sample: glioma tissue, nonneoplastic brain tissue, or PBMCs (not recorded which). The CDR3, as DNA: TGTGCCAGCAGTTTATACGACAGGGATCTTTATGGCTACACCTTC. This sequence encodes CASSLYDRDLYGYTF.